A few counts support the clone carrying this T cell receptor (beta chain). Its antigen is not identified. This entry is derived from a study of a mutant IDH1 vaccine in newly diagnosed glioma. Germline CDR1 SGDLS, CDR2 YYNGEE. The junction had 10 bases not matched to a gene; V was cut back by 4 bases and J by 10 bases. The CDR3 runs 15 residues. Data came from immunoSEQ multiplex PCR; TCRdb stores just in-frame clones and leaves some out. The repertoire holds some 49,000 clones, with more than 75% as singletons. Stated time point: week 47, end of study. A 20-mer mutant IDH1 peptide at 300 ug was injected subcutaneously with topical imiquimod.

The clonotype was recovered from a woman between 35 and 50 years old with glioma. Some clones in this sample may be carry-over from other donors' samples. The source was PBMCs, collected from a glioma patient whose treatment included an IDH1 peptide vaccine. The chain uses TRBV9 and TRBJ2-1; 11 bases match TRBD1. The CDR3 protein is CASSFGQGAGREQFF. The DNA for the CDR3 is TGTGCCAGCAGCTTCGGACAGGGGGCAGGGAGGGAGCAGTTCTTC.